Below, one TCR beta chain is given with its context. Its antigen is unknown. The sample comes from a study of cytomegalovirus exposure and HLA in healthy donors. Study results and caveats: It was only CMV serostatus that was available as immune exposure information. Later, an analysis showed that TCR beta chains associated with HLA were more clonally expanded than others that were equally common.

PCR involved 60 Vbeta and 13 Jbeta primers. The repertoire was sequenced with immunoSEQ multiplex PCR; TCRdb's copy has only in-frame clones and lacks some. The sample includes some 190,000 clones, about 83% of them seen just once. The V and J ends lost 1 base and 11 bases respectively, with 15 bases between them. The CDR3 is 13 residues long. Germline values: CDR1 SGHDT, CDR2 YYEEEE. The TCR originated in a female donor in good health and CMV-seronegative. The sample comprised PBMCs. This rearrangement joins TRBV5-6 to TRBJ1-1, with a tentative D call TRBD1 (5 bases). The CDR3 coding sequence is TGTGCCAGCAGCTTGTTAAGGGAGGGGCACGCTTTCTTT. It codes for CASSLLREGHAFF.